This entry concerns a single TCR beta chain. Other DNA sequences of this sample code for an identical CDR3. The protocol was immunoSEQ multiplex PCR, while the TCRdb copy is restricted to in-frame clones and leaves out a portion. This sample has hundreds of thousands of clones, with about 74% found just once. The sample comes from a study of shared clonotypes between healthy human individuals. The ends were cut back, 3 bases at V and 1 base at J, with 6 bases in the middle. The V gene's germline CDR1 is LNHDA and CDR2 SQIVND (reference sequence). The CDR3 runs 13 residues. The receptor comes from a young man in good health. V is TRBV19 and J is TRBJ1-1, with D uncertain. Sequenced input: memory CD4+ T cells sorted from blood. As for subset: CD45RA-negative fraction. The CDR3 is CASSISRNTEAFF. The CDR3 DNA sequence: TGTGCCAGTAGTATTAGCAGGAACACTGAAGCTTTCTTT.